Listed here are 17 T cell receptor beta chains from one sample, sequenced in a study of control samples from healthy donors and cancer patients. Some clones are missing from TCRdb's copy, which holds only in-frame ones; the method was immunoSEQ multiplex PCR. In the table there are some 87,000 clones, roughly 89% of which are singletons. Sequenced sample: blood. The receptors come from a man aged 30-40 years in good health.

The chain recombines TRBV28 with TRBJ1-2, with 7 bases aligning to TRBD1. Per germline, CDR1 MDHEN and CDR2 SYDVKM. The CDR3 is 11 residues long. With 6 bases clipped from V and 6 bases from J, the junction kept 1 base outside the gene matches. CDR3 nucleotide sequence: TGTGCCAGCAGAGGGACAGATGGCTACACCTTC. Amino acid sequence: CASRGTDGYTF.

This chain connects TRBV19 to TRBJ2-5; D possibly corresponds to TRBD2 (5 bases). This CDR3 has 15 amino acids. The germline V gene encodes CDR1 LNHDA and CDR2 SQIVND (reference sequence). The V and J ends lost 4 bases and 5 bases respectively, with 17 bases between them. In DNA form, the CDR3 reads TGTGCCAGTAGTACCGGGGTCGCAATGGGCGAGACCCAGTACTTC. This translates into CASSTGVAMGETQYF. The whole variable domain, remainder taken from reference TRBV19 and TRBJ2-5, is DGGITQSPKYLFRKEGQNVTLSCEQNLNHDAMYWYRQDPGQGLRLIYYSQIVNDFQKGDIAEGYSVSREKKESFPLTVTSAQKNPTAFYLCASSTGVAMGETQYFGPGTRLLVL.

This clone was observed once. This chain connects TRBV7-9 to TRBJ2-7; D is uncertain. The V and J ends lost 1 base and 5 bases respectively, with 9 bases between them. There are 13 residues in the CDR3. Germline CDR1 reads SEHNR; CDR2 reads FQNEAQ (reference sequence). The CDR3 DNA is TGTGCCAGCAGCTTAGATACCCTCCACGAGCAGTACTTC. Its translation is CASSLDTLHEQYF.

In this sample, this clone turned up once. This rearrangement joins TRBV3-1 (or the pseudogene TRBV3-2) to TRBJ2-1; 10 bases map to TRBD2. V gave up 1 base and J gave up 4 bases; unmatched junction bases: 4. The CDR3 spans 16 residues. Germline-derived CDR1 and CDR2 are LGHDT and YNNKEL (reference sequence). CDR3 bases: TGTGCCAGCAGCCAAGTTCCTAGCGGGGGTTACAATGAGCAGTTCTTC. It specifies CASSQVPSGGYNEQFF.

This rearrangement joins TRBV3-1 (or the pseudogene TRBV3-2) to TRBJ2-7; either TRBD1 or TRBD2 may supply D (6 bases each). The CDR3 totals 16 residues. Trimming took 0 bases from V and 2 from J, leaving 14 bases between them. The germline V gene has CDR1 LGHDT and CDR2 YNNKEL (reference sequence). Here the CDR3 DNA reads TGTGCCAGCAGCCAAGAATTGGCGAGGGGGGCCTACGAGCAGTACTTC. As protein: CASSQELARGAYEQYF.

The chain employs TRBV5-1 and TRBJ1-4; TRBD1 matches at 8 bases. With V trimmed by 3 bases and J by 8 bases, 3 bases remained unmatched. Germline V gene sequence: CDR1 SGHRS, CDR2 YFSETQ. The CDR3 is 13 amino acids. The CDR3 protein is CASSWTGREKLFF. The DNA of the CDR3 is TGCGCCAGCAGCTGGACAGGGCGCGAAAAACTGTTTTTT.

The rearrangement uses TRBV7-8 and TRBJ2-5; 8 nucleotides agree with TRBD1. Germline V gives CDR1 SGHVS, CDR2 FQNEAQ. With V trimmed by 5 bases and J by 8 bases, 13 bases remained unmatched. The CDR3 length is 15 residues. This CDR3 is CASSPRGQGRETQYF. In DNA form, the CDR3 reads TGTGCCAGCAGCCCCCGAGGACAGGGAAGGGAAACCCAGTACTTC.

The chain carries TRBV2 and TRBJ2-2; 13 bases match TRBD2. In germline, CDR1 is SNHLY, CDR2 FYNNEI. The CDR3 is 16 amino acids. The ends lost 2 bases at V and 9 bases at J; junction bases unmatched: 6. The CDR3 coding sequence is TGTGCCAGCAGTGAAACTAGCGGGAGGGCCCTCAGGGAGCTGTTTTTT. This gives the protein CASSETSGRALRELFF.

The rearrangement links TRBV3-1 (or the pseudogene TRBV3-2) to TRBJ2-3; D not resolved. CDR1 is LGHDT, CDR2 YNNKEL, per germline (reference sequence). There are 12 residues in the CDR3. V lost 1 base to trimming and J lost 5 bases, with 4 bases between them. CDR3 residues: CASSQVKDTQYF. In DNA, the CDR3 is TGTGCCAGCAGCCAAGTTAAAGATACGCAGTATTTT.

The chain recombines TRBV5-8 with TRBJ1-4; D unresolved. Trimming removed 6 bases from V and 8 bases from J, with 14 bases in between. The CDR3 length is 13 residues. The germline CDR1 and CDR2 sequences are SGHTS and YDEGEE. The CDR3 reads CASNLEGYEKLFF. Here the CDR3 DNA reads TGTGCCAGCAACTTAGAGGGATACGAAAAACTGTTTTTT.

V gene TRBV5-6 combines with J gene TRBJ1-6; no reliable D call. The CDR3 runs to 12 residues. CDR1 and CDR2 (germline): SGHDT, YYEEEE. V was clipped by 4 bases and J by 6 bases, with 5 bases between them. The CDR3 sequence: CASSPVNSPLHF. CDR3 coding DNA: TGTGCCAGCAGCCCGGTTAATTCACCCCTCCACTTT.

This clone was observed a single time. This sequence joins TRBV7-2 and TRBJ2-3; 7 nucleotides match TRBD2. From germline, CDR1 is SGHTA and CDR2 FQGNSA. V shed 3 bases, J shed 1 base, and the junction held 4 bases outside the gene matches. CDR3 size: 15 residues. CDR3 in DNA: TGTGCCAGCAGCTTTTATGGGGGGGGCACAGATACGCAGTATTTT. Translating it yields CASSFYGGGTDTQYF.

The gene calls are TRBV27 and TRBJ2-2; no clear D gene. The V end lost 0 bases, the J end lost 6 bases, and 11 bases lay between the germline ends. Germline V CDR1 and CDR2: MNHEY, SMNVEV (reference sequence). There are 15 residues in the CDR3. Written as DNA, the CDR3 is TGTGCCAGCAGTTTATCGGCCCGGTCCGCCGGGGAGCTGTTTTTT. Protein sequence: CASSLSARSAGELFF.

This clone occurred a few times. The gene calls are TRBV28 and TRBJ1-5; TRBD1 might be the D (5 bases). CDR1 is MDHEN, CDR2 SYDVKM, per germline. Trimming left V 10 bases short and J 7 bases short, with 14 bases between. The CDR3 has 12 residues. The CDR3 DNA reads TGTGCCATCAGGCGAGGGGACCAGCCCCAGCATTTT. It translates to CAIRRGDQPQHF.

The rearrangement joins TRBV30 to TRBJ2-7; TRBD1 matches 8 bases. The V gene end was trimmed by 1 base and the J gene end by 2 bases; junction bases not matched to a gene: 4. Germline CDR1 GTSNPN, CDR2 SVGIG (reference sequence). The CDR3 has 14 amino acids. CDR3 region: CAWSDRTGPYEQYF. The CDR3 nucleotides are TGTGCCTGGAGTGACCGGACAGGGCCCTACGAGCAGTACTTC.

The chain uses TRBV2 and TRBJ2-2; D gene uncertain. V dropped 6 bases and J dropped 5 bases, with 10 bases sitting between them. The germline CDR1 and CDR2 sequences are SNHLY and FYNNEI. The CDR3 sequence is 13 residues long. This chain's CDR3 is CASSLQGTGELFF. CDR3 nucleotides: TGTGCCAGCAGCCTACAAGGAACCGGGGAGCTGTTTTTT.

This clone showed up just once. The rearrangement joins TRBV4-2 to TRBJ2-3, with 8 bases fitting TRBD1. Per the germline V gene, CDR1 is LGHNA and CDR2 is YNFKEQ. Trimming took 0 bases from V and 2 from J; bases not matched to a gene: 10. The CDR3 has 18 residues. CDR3 DNA: TGTGCCAGCAGCCAAGAGGCCGACAGGGGACTTCACACAGATACGCAGTATTTT. Its translation is CASSQEADRGLHTDTQYF.